This TCR beta chain was captured by sequencing in a study of blood T cell repertoires in COVID-19. The wider study: Samples taken during acute and convalescent COVID-19 were collected in the United States, Italy and Spain. Sample material is recorded as cDNA or gDNA derived from T cells, B-cell-depleted T cells, or PBMCs.

Per the original methods: From reference gene primer amplification, estimates of nucleated cell counts were derived. Clones were read by immunoSEQ multiplex PCR, and TCRdb kept only the in-frame ones, dropping some. Clone size and V and J calls were adopted from that table, with D and trimming inferred from the DNA. This table has some 450,000 clones, over 85% appearing once. The Seattle patients joined while their infection was active and were tracked longitudinally afterward. V shed 6 bases and J shed 4 bases, with 15 bases lying between them. This CDR3 has 14 amino acids. CDR1 is LGHDT and CDR2 is YNNKEL in the germline V gene (reference sequence).

V and J are TRBV3-1 (or the pseudogene TRBV3-2) and TRBJ1-2, with D possibly TRBD1 on 6 matching bases. The sample taken for sequencing was peripheral blood. This TCR was recovered from a man aged 18-30 years with COVID-19, enrolled during active disease. CDR3 in DNA: TGTGCCAGCAGTCTCTTAAGCAGGGGCTATGGCTACACCTTC. This codes for CASSLLSRGYGYTF.